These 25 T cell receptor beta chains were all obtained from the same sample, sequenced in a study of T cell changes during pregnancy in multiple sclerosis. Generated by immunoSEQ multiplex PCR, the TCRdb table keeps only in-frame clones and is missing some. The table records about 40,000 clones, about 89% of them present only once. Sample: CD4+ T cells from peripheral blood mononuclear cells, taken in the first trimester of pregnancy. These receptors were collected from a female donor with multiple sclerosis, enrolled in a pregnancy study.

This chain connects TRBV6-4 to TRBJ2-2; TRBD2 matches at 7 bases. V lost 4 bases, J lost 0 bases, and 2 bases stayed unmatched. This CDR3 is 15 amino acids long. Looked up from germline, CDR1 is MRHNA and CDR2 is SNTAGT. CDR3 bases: TGTGCCAGCAGTGGGGAGGGCGCGAACACCGGGGAGCTGTTTTTT. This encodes CASSGEGANTGELFF.

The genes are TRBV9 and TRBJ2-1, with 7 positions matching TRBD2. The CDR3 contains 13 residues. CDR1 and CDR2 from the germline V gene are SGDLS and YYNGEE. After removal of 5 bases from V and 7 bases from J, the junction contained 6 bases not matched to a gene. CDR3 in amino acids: CASRREKSNEQFF. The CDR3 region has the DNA TGTGCCAGCAGGCGGGAGAAGAGTAATGAGCAGTTCTTC. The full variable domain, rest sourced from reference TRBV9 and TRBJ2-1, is DSGVTQTPKHLITATGQRVTLRCSPRSGDLSVYWYQQSLDQGLQFLIQYYNGEERAKGNILERFSAQQFPDLHSELNLSSLELGDSALYFCASRREKSNEQFFGPGTRLTVL.

DNA of the CDR3: TGTGCCAGCTCCCCGGGACAGAAACAGCCCCAGCATTTT. Translating gives CASSPGQKQPQHF. This chain links TRBV18 with TRBJ1-5; 7 nucleotides agree with TRBD1. Trimming removed 6 bases from V and 7 bases from J; junction bases left unmatched: 6. CDR3 size: 13 residues. Germline CDR1 reads KGHSH; CDR2 reads LQKENI.

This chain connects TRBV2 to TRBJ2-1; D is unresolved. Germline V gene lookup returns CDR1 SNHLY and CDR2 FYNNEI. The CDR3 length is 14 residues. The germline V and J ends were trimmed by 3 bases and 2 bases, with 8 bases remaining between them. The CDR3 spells CASSEGRTYNEQFF. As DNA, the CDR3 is TGTGCCAGCAGTGAGGGCCGGACCTACAATGAGCAGTTCTTC.

DNA of the CDR3: TGTGCCAGCAGCTCTGCACAGGGAAACACCATATATTTT. Residues: CASSSAQGNTIYF. The V call is TRBV7-2, the J call TRBJ1-3; the D is unclear. The CDR3 runs 13 residues. V gave up 4 bases and J gave up 4 bases, with 8 bases separating them. Germline-derived CDR1 and CDR2 are SGHTA and FQGNSA.

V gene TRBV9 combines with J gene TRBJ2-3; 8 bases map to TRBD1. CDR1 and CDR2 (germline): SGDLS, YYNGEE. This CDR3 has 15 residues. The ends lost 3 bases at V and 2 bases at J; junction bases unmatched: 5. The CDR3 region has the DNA TGTGCCAGCAGCGGAACGGGACAGGACACAGATACGCAGTATTTT. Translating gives CASSGTGQDTDTQYF.

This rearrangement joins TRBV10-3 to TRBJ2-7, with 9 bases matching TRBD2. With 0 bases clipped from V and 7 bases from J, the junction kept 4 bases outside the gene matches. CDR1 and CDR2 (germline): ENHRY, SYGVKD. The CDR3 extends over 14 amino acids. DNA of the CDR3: TGTGCCATCAGTGAGTCTAGCGGGGGTGGGGAGCAGTACTTC. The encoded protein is CAISESSGGGEQYF.

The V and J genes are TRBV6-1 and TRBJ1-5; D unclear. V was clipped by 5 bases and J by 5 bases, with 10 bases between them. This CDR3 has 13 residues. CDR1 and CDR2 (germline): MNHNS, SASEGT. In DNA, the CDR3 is TGTGCCAGCAGTCAAAAGCGGGATCAGCCCCAGCATTTT. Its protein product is CASSQKRDQPQHF.

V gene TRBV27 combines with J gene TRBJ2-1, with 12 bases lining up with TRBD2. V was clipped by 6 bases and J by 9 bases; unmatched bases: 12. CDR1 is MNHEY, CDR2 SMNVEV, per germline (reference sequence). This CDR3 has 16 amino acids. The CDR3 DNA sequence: TGTGCCAGCAGCTACCCCCTAGCGGGAGGGCTGGTTGAGCAGTTCTTC. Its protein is CASSYPLAGGLVEQFF.

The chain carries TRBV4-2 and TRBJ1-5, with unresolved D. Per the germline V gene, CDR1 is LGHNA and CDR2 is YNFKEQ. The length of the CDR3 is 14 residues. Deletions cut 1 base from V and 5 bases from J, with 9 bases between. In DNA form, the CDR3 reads TGTGCCAGCAGCCAAGGTACCCCAGATCAGCCCCAGCATTTT. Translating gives CASSQGTPDQPQHF.

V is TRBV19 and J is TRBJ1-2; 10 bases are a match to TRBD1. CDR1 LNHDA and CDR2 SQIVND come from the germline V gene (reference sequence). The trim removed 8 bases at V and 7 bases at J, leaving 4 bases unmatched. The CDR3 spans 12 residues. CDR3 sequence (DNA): TGTGCCAGTGCCGGGACAGGGGTTGGCTACACCTTC. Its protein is CASAGTGVGYTF.

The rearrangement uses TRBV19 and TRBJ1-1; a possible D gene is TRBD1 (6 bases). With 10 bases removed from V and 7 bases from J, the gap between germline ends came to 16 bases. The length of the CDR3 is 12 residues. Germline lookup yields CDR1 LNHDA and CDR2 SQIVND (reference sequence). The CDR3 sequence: CATRNRAFEAFF. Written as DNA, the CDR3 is TGTGCCACTAGGAACAGGGCTTTTGAAGCTTTCTTT.

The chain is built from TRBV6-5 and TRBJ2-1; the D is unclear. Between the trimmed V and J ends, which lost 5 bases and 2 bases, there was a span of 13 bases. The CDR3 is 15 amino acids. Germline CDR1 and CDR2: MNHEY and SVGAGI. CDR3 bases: TGTGCCAGCAGTCTATCCGTAACGACCTACAATGAGCAGTTCTTC. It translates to CASSLSVTTYNEQFF.

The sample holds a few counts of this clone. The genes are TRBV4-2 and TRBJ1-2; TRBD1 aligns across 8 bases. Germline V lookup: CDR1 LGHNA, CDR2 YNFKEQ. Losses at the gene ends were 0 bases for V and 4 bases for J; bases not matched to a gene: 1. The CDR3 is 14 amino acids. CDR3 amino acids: CASSQEGTGYGYTF. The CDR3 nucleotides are TGTGCCAGCAGCCAAGAGGGGACAGGCTATGGCTACACCTTC.

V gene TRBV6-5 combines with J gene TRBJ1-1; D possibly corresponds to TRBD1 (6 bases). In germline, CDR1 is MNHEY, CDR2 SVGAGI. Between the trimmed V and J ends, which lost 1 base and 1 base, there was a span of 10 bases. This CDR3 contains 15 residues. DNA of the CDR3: TGTGCCAGCAGTTACTTACAGGGTGGGAACACTGAAGCTTTCTTT. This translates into CASSYLQGGNTEAFF.

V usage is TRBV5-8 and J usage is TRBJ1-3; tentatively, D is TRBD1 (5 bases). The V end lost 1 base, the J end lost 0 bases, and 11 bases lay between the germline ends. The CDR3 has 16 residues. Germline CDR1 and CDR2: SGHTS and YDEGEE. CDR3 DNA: TGTGCCAGCAGCTTGCGTACGACAGCCTCTGGAAACACCATATATTTT. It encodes CASSLRTTASGNTIYF.

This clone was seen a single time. DNA for the CDR3: TGTGCCAGCAGCAAGGACAGGGTCCACGAGCAGTACTTC. Translating gives CASSKDRVHEQYF. The chain joins TRBV11-3 to TRBJ2-7; TRBD1 matches at 8 bases. The length of the CDR3 is 13 residues. The junction had 5 bases not matched to a gene; V was cut back by 5 bases and J by 5 bases. Per germline, CDR1 SGHNT and CDR2 YENEEA.

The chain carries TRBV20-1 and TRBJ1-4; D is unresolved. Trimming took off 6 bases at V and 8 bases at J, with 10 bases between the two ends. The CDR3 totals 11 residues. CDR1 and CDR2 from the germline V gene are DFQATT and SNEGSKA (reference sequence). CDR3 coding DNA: TGCAGTGCCGCCCAGAGGGAAAAACTGTTTTTT. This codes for CSAAQREKLFF.

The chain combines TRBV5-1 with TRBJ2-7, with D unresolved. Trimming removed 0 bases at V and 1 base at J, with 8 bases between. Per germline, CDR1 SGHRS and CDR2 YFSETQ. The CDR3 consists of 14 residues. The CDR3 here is CASSLEPGSYEQYF. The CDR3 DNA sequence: TGCGCCAGCAGCTTGGAACCAGGATCCTACGAGCAGTACTTC.

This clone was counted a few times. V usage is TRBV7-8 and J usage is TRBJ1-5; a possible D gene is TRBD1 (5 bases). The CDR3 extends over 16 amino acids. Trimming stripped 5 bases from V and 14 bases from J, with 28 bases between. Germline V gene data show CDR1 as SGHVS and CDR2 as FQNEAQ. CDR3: CASSPQPGSISSQKHF. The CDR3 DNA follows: TGTGCCAGCAGCCCTCAACCAGGGTCAATATCGTCCCAGAAGCATTTT.

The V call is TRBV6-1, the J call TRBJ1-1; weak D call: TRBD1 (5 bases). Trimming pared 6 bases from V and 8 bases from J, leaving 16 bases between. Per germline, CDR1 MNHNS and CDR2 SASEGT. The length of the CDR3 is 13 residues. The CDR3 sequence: CASSVDSPVEAFF. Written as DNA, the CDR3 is TGTGCCAGCAGCGTTGACAGTCCCGTGGAAGCTTTCTTT.

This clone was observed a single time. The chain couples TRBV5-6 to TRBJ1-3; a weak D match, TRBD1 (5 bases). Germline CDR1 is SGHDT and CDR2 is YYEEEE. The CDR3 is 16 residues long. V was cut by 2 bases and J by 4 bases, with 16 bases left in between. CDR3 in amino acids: CASSLSGSGLGNTIYF. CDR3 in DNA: TGTGCCAGCAGCTTATCGGGCTCAGGGTTGGGAAACACCATATATTTT.

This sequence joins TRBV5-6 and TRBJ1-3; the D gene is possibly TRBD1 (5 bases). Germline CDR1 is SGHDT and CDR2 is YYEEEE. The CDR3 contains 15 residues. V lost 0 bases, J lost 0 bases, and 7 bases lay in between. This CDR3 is CASSLGQRSGNTIYF. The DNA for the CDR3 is TGTGCCAGCAGCTTGGGACAGCGCTCTGGAAACACCATATATTTT.

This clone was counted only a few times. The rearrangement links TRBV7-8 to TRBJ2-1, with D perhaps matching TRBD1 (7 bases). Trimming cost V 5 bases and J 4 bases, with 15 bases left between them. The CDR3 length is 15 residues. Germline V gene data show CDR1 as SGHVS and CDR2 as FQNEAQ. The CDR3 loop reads CASSRQGLGYNEQFF. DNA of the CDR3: TGTGCCAGCAGCCGACAGGGACTGGGATACAATGAGCAGTTCTTC.

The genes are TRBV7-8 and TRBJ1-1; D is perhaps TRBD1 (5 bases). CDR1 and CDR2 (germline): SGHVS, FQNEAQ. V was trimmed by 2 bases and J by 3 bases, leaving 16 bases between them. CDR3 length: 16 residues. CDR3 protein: CASSLSPFTGDTEAFF. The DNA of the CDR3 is TGTGCCAGCAGCTTATCCCCCTTTACGGGGGACACTGAAGCTTTCTTT. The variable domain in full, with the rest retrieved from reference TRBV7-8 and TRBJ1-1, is GAGVSQSPRYKVAKRGQDVALRCDPISGHVSLFWYQQALGQGPEFLTYFQNEAQLDKSGLPSDRFFAERPEGSVSTLKIQRTQQEDSAVYLCASSLSPFTGDTEAFFGQGTRLTVV.